Presented here are 6 T cell receptor beta chains from one specimen sequenced in a study of T cells in Graves' hyperthyroidism and ophthalmopathy. TCR beta CDR3 regions were amplified from RNA transcripts. Primed by the HTBI set, a first-round RT-PCR was run on the TCR CDR3. TCRdb used MiXCR to reprocess the multiplex PCR reads, holding one entry per CDR3 protein. The sample includes about 510,000 distinct CDR3 sequences, around 50% seen only once; the top ten take about 43%. The specimen was peripheral blood or thyroid tissue (not recorded which). The receptors shown here come from an adult woman with Graves' disease, either hyperthyroidism or ophthalmopathy (not recorded which).

This clonotype was counted at least ten times. This rearrangement joins TRBV4-3 to TRBJ1-2; a possible D gene is TRBD1 (5 bases). The germline CDR1 and CDR2 sequences are LGHNA and YSLEER. V lost 0 bases, J lost 4 bases, and 9 bases lay in between. This CDR3 region has 14 residues. CDR3 in amino acids: CASSQDPGPYGYTF. The CDR3 region has the DNA TGCGCCAGCAGCCAAGACCCAGGGCCCTATGGCTACACCTTC.

This clonotype was counted a few times. This chain links TRBV20-1 with TRBJ1-1, with a weak D call TRBD1 (5 bases). Germline CDR1 is DFQATT and CDR2 is SNEGSKA (reference sequence). The V end was cut by 2 bases, the J end by 11 bases, with 12 bases between. The length of the CDR3 is 11 residues. As DNA, the CDR3 is TGCAGTGCTAGAACCAGAAAGGGGGCTTTCTTT. It codes for CSARTRKGAFF.

V is TRBV29-1 and J is TRBJ2-3; D possibly matches TRBD1 or TRBD2 (5 bases each). Germline V lookup: CDR1 SQVTM, CDR2 ANQGSEA. The CDR3 has 12 residues. V was clipped by 7 bases and J by 6 bases, with 14 bases between them. CDR3 sequence: CSARAWGDTQYF. For the CDR3, the DNA is TGCAGCGCCCGAGCATGGGGGGATACGCAGTATTTT.

At least ten counts were recorded for this clonotype. The J gene is TRBJ2-7, the V gene TRBV5-1; D is unresolved. Germline loops: CDR1 SGHRS, CDR2 YFSETQ. Trimming shortened V by 1 base and J by 2 bases, and 10 bases separated the two germline ends. The CDR3 loop spans 14 amino acids. The CDR3 sequence: CASSLKARTYEQYF. The CDR3 DNA is TGCGCCAGCAGCTTGAAGGCTAGAACCTACGAGCAGTACTTC.

The chain has TRBV2 and TRBJ1-2; D not resolved. Trimming left V 3 bases short and J 8 bases short, with 13 bases between. Germline CDR1 and CDR2: SNHLY and FYNNEI. The CDR3 loop spans 13 amino acids. The CDR3 DNA is TGTGCCAGCAGTGACGAGAGGGTGTGGGGCTACACCTTC. Translating gives CASSDERVWGYTF.

The rearrangement links TRBV2 to TRBJ1-6; 8 bases line up with TRBD1. Trimming removed 6 bases from V and 8 bases from J; junction bases left unmatched: 9. Germline CDR1 and CDR2: SNHLY and FYNNEI. This CDR3 is built from 15 residues. The CDR3 is CASSSAGGIYSPLHF. In nucleotides, the CDR3 is TGTGCCAGCAGCTCCGCAGGGGGCATTTATTCACCCCTCCACTTT.